These 17 T cell receptor beta chains share one sample of origin, sequenced in a study of identical twins. TCRdb used MiXCR to reprocess the 5' RACE reads, holding one entry per CDR3 protein. The data show around 490,000 distinct CDR3 sequences, approximately 16% seen once. These data were likewise used in another study, on yellow fever vaccine responses in identical twins.

Sequences were obtained from CD4+ T cells sorted from blood. These receptors originate from a woman under 30 in good health.

This clonotype was picked up a small number of times. The gene calls are TRBV18 and TRBJ2-1, with TRBD2 matching over 9 bases. V gave up 3 bases and J gave up 6 bases; unmatched junction bases: 6. Per germline, CDR1 KGHSH and CDR2 LQKENI. The CDR3 is made up of 15 amino acids. CDR3 coding DNA: TGTGCCAGCTCACCGGCCGGGACTAGCCCCAATGAGCAGTTCTTC. Amino acid sequence: CASSPAGTSPNEQFF.

This chain connects TRBV5-1 to TRBJ1-1; possibly TRBD1 for D (5 bases). The CDR3 has 13 amino acids. V was pared by 1 base and J by 7 bases, with 11 bases between. Per the germline V gene, CDR1 is SGHRS and CDR2 is YFSETQ. The DNA for the CDR3 is TGCGCCAGCAGCTTGTCTCAGGGTATTGAAGCTTTCTTT. Its protein is CASSLSQGIEAFF.

This clonotype was counted between two and nine times. Here the CDR3 DNA reads TGCAGCGTCAAAGACGGACAGACGAACACTGAAGCTTTCTTT. It yields the protein CSVKDGQTNTEAFF. This chain connects TRBV29-1 to TRBJ1-1; the D gene is possibly TRBD1 (6 bases). This CDR3 is 14 amino acids long. Trimming cost V 6 bases and J 1 base, with 15 bases left between them. CDR1 is SQVTM, CDR2 ANQGSEA, per germline.

The chain uses TRBV6-1 and TRBJ2-2; possible D gene TRBD1, 6 bases. The CDR3 consists of 15 residues. Germline CDR1 is MNHNS and CDR2 is SASEGT. V was trimmed by 6 bases and J by 6 bases, leaving 17 bases between them. The CDR3 sequence is CASSLFRSGAGELFF. The CDR3 DNA reads as TGTGCCAGCAGCCTCTTTAGGTCAGGGGCCGGGGAGCTGTTTTTT.

This clonotype was seen only a few times. The chain couples TRBV5-1 to TRBJ2-5, with 8 bases fitting TRBD1. The length of the CDR3 is 14 residues. After removal of 4 bases from V and 4 bases from J, the junction contained 6 bases not matched to a gene. Germline V gene sequence: CDR1 SGHRS, CDR2 YFSETQ. The CDR3 protein is CASSNGQGGETQYF. CDR3 nucleotides: TGCGCCAGCAGCAACGGACAGGGAGGAGAGACCCAGTACTTC.

The V gene is TRBV3-1, the J gene TRBJ1-4; a possible D gene is TRBD1 (5 bases). The V gene lost 4 bases and the J gene lost 10 bases, with 22 bases spanning the gap. Germline V gene lookup returns CDR1 LGHDT and CDR2 YNNKEL (reference sequence). This CDR3 contains 16 residues. The CDR3, as DNA: TGTGCCAGCAGCCTCTCCACGGTCGGAGGGCAGGGAAAACTGTTTTTT. This sequence encodes CASSLSTVGGQGKLFF.

There are a few counts of this clonotype. The V call is TRBV10-3, the J call TRBJ2-2; the match to TRBD1 covers 7 bases. Germline V CDR1 and CDR2: ENHRY, SYGVKD. With 4 bases clipped from V and 1 base from J, the junction kept 0 bases outside the gene matches. The CDR3 runs to 14 residues. The CDR3 DNA follows: TGTGCCATCAGTGGGACAGGGAACACCGGGGAGCTGTTTTTT. This sequence encodes CAISGTGNTGELFF.

V and J are TRBV20-1 and TRBJ2-1; no firm D call. In germline, CDR1 is DFQATT, CDR2 SNEGSKA (reference sequence). This CDR3 has 13 amino acids. V was trimmed by 4 bases and J by 9 bases, leaving 16 bases between them. The CDR3 sequence: CSAIRPFVAEQFF. CDR3 bases: TGCAGTGCTATTCGGCCCTTCGTCGCTGAGCAGTTCTTC.

Only a few counts were recorded for this clonotype. In DNA form, the CDR3 reads TGTGCCAGCAGCGCGAACTCTGGAAACACCATATATTTT. Residues: CASSANSGNTIYF. V is TRBV9 and J is TRBJ1-3, with unresolved D. The V gene's germline CDR1 is SGDLS and CDR2 YYNGEE. The V gene lost 3 bases and the J gene lost 0 bases, with 4 bases spanning the gap. There are 13 residues in the CDR3.

This clonotype was recorded many times. The chain couples TRBV5-1 to TRBJ2-2; possibly TRBD2 for D (6 bases). Per the germline V gene, CDR1 is SGHRS and CDR2 is YFSETQ. V was clipped by 7 bases and J by 6 bases, with 10 bases between them. This CDR3 comprises 12 residues. CDR3 protein: CASGTPPGELFF. CDR3 sequence (DNA): TGCGCCAGCGGGACTCCACCCGGGGAGCTGTTTTTT.

CDR3 nucleotide sequence: TGCAGTGCTAGACCCCGACAGGGGACAGGAACCGGGGAGCTGTTTTTT. It yields the protein CSARPRQGTGTGELFF. V gene TRBV20-1 combines with J gene TRBJ2-2; 8 bases are a match to TRBD1. J gave up 5 bases and V 2 bases, and 10 bases lay outside the gene matches. Germline assignment: CDR1 DFQATT and CDR2 SNEGSKA (reference sequence). The CDR3 has 16 residues.

CDR3 bases: TGTGCCAGCAGCGTATCCCCCACAGGAATGGGCTCCGAGCAGTACTTC. It translates to CASSVSPTGMGSEQYF. The chain combines TRBV9 with TRBJ2-7, with a possible D match to TRBD1 (5 bases). The CDR3 has 16 amino acids. The V end was cut by 1 base, the J end by 6 bases, with 20 bases between. Germline CDR1 SGDLS, CDR2 YYNGEE.

This clonotype was detected many times. The chain links TRBV7-9 to TRBJ2-7; D possibly corresponds to TRBD1 (6 bases). Per germline, CDR1 SEHNR and CDR2 FQNEAQ (reference sequence). Trimming pared 5 bases from V and 4 bases from J, leaving 15 bases between. CDR3 length equals 14 residues. CDR3 loop: CASSPDRTSYEQYV. CDR3 nucleotides: TGTGCCAGCAGCCCCGACAGGACATCTTACGAGCAGTACGTC.

The chain couples TRBV14 to TRBJ1-2; 9 positions agree with TRBD1. This CDR3 has 15 amino acids. V was pared by 6 bases and J by 5 bases, with 10 bases of the junction left unmatched. The germline V gene has CDR1 SGHDN and CDR2 FVKESK. CDR3 region: CASRPTGQGMYGYTF. As DNA, the CDR3 is TGTGCCAGCAGACCGACGGGACAGGGAATGTATGGCTACACCTTC.

This sequence joins TRBV4-2 and TRBJ2-3, with TRBD2 matching 13 bases. V shed 4 bases, J shed 0 bases, and the junction held 13 bases outside the gene matches. The CDR3 covers 20 residues. In germline, CDR1 is LGHNA, CDR2 YNFKEQ. In DNA, the CDR3 is TGTGCCAGCAGCCCTTGGCGCCGGACTAGCGGGGGCCTAAGCACAGATACGCAGTATTTT. Its protein is CASSPWRRTSGGLSTDTQYF.

The chain joins TRBV3-1 to TRBJ1-1; D is unclear. CDR1 LGHDT and CDR2 YNNKEL come from the germline V gene (reference sequence). V shed 6 bases and J shed 0 bases, with 14 bases lying between them. This CDR3 has 15 amino acids. The CDR3 loop is CASSYQQSVNTEAFF. Written as DNA, the CDR3 is TGTGCCAGCAGTTACCAACAATCGGTGAACACTGAAGCTTTCTTT.

In this sample, this clonotype turned up many times. The gene calls are TRBV12-3 or TRBV12-4 and TRBJ2-2; 10 bases agree with TRBD1. Losses at the gene ends were 4 bases for V and 6 bases for J; bases not matched to a gene: 8. CDR3 size: 16 residues. The CDR3, as DNA: TGTGCCAGCAGTTCAAGACGGGACAGGGGATCCGGGGAGCTGTTTTTT. Translated, it gives CASSSRRDRGSGELFF.